The 13 T cell receptor beta chains given below trace back to one sample, sequenced in a study of shared clonotypes between healthy human individuals. Sequencing used immunoSEQ multiplex PCR; TCRdb keeps in-frame clones, though not all of them. The data show under 2,500,000 clones, approximately 94% seen once. Sequencing was performed on naive CD4+ T cells sorted from blood. Subset: CD45RA+ positively selected. These receptors originate from a man between 18 and 35 years old in good health.

This clone appeared a single time. This rearrangement joins TRBV7-6 to TRBJ2-2; no clear D gene. V lost 1 base to trimming and J lost 0 bases, with 6 bases between them. CDR1 SGHVS and CDR2 FNYEAQ come from the germline V gene. This CDR3 contains 15 residues. The CDR3 loop is CASSLVNTNTGELFF. CDR3 nucleotides: TGTGCCAGCAGCTTAGTGAACACGAACACCGGGGAGCTGTTTTTT.

The chain joins TRBV7-3 to TRBJ1-1, with 7 bases matching TRBD1. The V gene end was trimmed by 5 bases and the J gene end by 0 bases; junction bases not matched to a gene: 6. CDR1 SGHTA and CDR2 FQGTGA come from the germline V gene. The CDR3 runs 15 residues. In DNA form, the CDR3 reads TGTGCCAGCAGCGAAACGGGACAGTTGAACACTGAAGCTTTCTTT. Its translation: CASSETGQLNTEAFF.

J is TRBJ2-1 and V is TRBV4-1; 9 nucleotides line up with TRBD1. This CDR3 has 16 residues. V lost 3 bases to trimming and J lost 5 bases; unmatched junction nucleotides: 8. In germline, CDR1 is MGHRA, CDR2 YSYEKL. The CDR3: CASSQGTGSGNNEQFF. DNA for the CDR3: TGCGCCAGCAGCCAGGGGACAGGGAGCGGGAACAATGAGCAGTTCTTC.

Concerning this clone: Other DNA sequences in the sample encode the same CDR3. The chain carries TRBV2 and TRBJ2-7; TRBD1 agrees at 9 bases. This CDR3 is 13 amino acids long. The V gene's germline CDR1 is SNHLY and CDR2 FYNNEI. The V and J ends lost 6 bases and 2 bases, in that order; junction bases with no gene match: 2. The DNA of the CDR3 is TGTGCCAGCAGAAGGACAGGGGCCTACGAGCAGTACTTC. Its protein product is CASRRTGAYEQYF.

Here the CDR3 reads CASSHRDRENYGYTF. The CDR3 DNA follows: TGTGCCAGCTCGCACCGGGACAGGGAAAATTATGGCTACACCTTC. The J gene is TRBJ1-2, the V gene TRBV18, with TRBD1 identical over 9 bases. Germline trimming cut 6 bases from V and 5 bases from J; bases unmatched to any gene: 10. Germline V gene data show CDR1 as KGHSH and CDR2 as LQKENI. The CDR3 extends over 15 amino acids.

The genes are TRBV5-1 and TRBJ2-3; D gene uncertain. Trimming took off 1 base at V and 3 bases at J, with 12 bases between the two ends. The germline V gene has CDR1 SGHRS and CDR2 YFSETQ. This CDR3 has 15 residues. CDR3 residues: CASSLMVTQTDTQYF. CDR3 bases: TGCGCCAGCAGCTTGATGGTGACACAAACAGATACGCAGTATTTT.

The chain combines TRBV4-2 with TRBJ1-1, with D tentatively TRBD1 (6 bases). From germline, CDR1 is LGHNA and CDR2 YNFKEQ. Trimming took 4 bases from V and 1 from J, leaving 13 bases between them. This CDR3 has 15 residues. CDR3 coding DNA: TGTGCCAGCAGCCCGACACAGGGCTCGAACACTGAAGCTTTCTTT. It translates to CASSPTQGSNTEAFF.

As to this clone: The same CDR3 is also encoded by other DNA sequences in this sample. The chain recombines TRBV7-2 with TRBJ1-5; D not certain. Germline CDR1 reads SGHTA; CDR2 reads FQGNSA. V lost 6 bases and J 1 base, leaving 7 bases between the germline ends. CDR3 length: 13 amino acids. CDR3 coding DNA: TGTGCCAGCAGTCCCCTGAGCAATCAGCCCCAGCATTTT. As protein: CASSPLSNQPQHF.

V is TRBV5-4 and J is TRBJ2-3; D not resolved. This CDR3 comprises 14 residues. Germline V gives CDR1 SGHNT, CDR2 YYREEE (reference sequence). Deletions cut 3 bases from V and 5 bases from J, with 13 bases between. The CDR3 region is CASSSQDLRDTQYF. CDR3 in DNA: TGTGCCAGCAGCTCCCAAGATTTAAGAGATACGCAGTATTTT.

This rearrangement joins TRBV18 to TRBJ1-2; weak D call: TRBD1 (5 bases). The CDR3 covers 14 residues. Trimming removed 0 bases from V and 5 bases from J, with 10 bases in between. Germline CDR1 reads KGHSH; CDR2 reads LQKENI. The CDR3 region has the DNA TGTGCCAGCTCACCACCGGGGGTTCTGTATGGCTACACCTTC. This encodes CASSPPGVLYGYTF.

As to this clone: The sample holds other DNA sequences that translate to the same CDR3. The chain has TRBV5-1 and TRBJ1-1; D remains unclear. This CDR3 spans 14 amino acids. Trimming cost V 2 bases and J 2 bases, with 10 bases left between them. Looked up from germline, CDR1 is SGHRS and CDR2 is YFSETQ. The CDR3: CASSFRTGNTEAFF. The CDR3 DNA follows: TGCGCCAGCAGCTTCAGGACGGGAAACACTGAAGCTTTCTTT.

The V gene is TRBV2, the J gene TRBJ2-6, with 8 bases lining up with TRBD1. Trimming took 5 bases from V and 2 from J; bases not matched to a gene: 8. In germline, CDR1 is SNHLY, CDR2 FYNNEI. This CDR3 contains 17 residues. The CDR3 nucleotides read TGTGCCAGCAGTCGTACAGGGGGAAGTGCTGGGGCCAACGTCCTGACTTTC. This translates into CASSRTGGSAGANVLTF.

The V call is TRBV5-4, the J call TRBJ2-3; D assignment may be TRBD1 or TRBD2 (5 bases each). Trimming removed 6 bases from V and 2 bases from J, with 16 bases in between. This CDR3 region has 15 residues. CDR1 and CDR2 from the germline V gene are SGHNT and YYREEE (reference sequence). CDR3: CASTLRGTPTDTQYF. The CDR3 nucleotides read TGTGCCAGCACCCTCCGAGGGACCCCCACAGATACGCAGTATTTT.